These 3 T cell receptor beta chains originate from one sample sequenced in a study of T cell changes during pregnancy in multiple sclerosis. The repertoire was sequenced with immunoSEQ multiplex PCR; TCRdb's copy has only in-frame clones and lacks some. The data show about 28,000 clones, about 92% seen once. The source was peripheral blood, collected in the first trimester of pregnancy. These receptors were taken from a female donor in good health, enrolled as a control in a pregnancy study.

The DNA of the CDR3 is TGTGCCGCCGCTGGGGGGAGCTCCTACAATGAGCAGTTCTTC. Protein: CAAAGGSSYNEQFF. The chain links TRBV10-3 to TRBJ2-1; a weak D match, TRBD2 (6 bases). Trimming stripped 11 bases from V and 0 bases from J, with 14 bases between. Looked up from germline, CDR1 is ENHRY and CDR2 is SYGVKD. CDR3 length equals 14 residues.

The chain combines TRBV6-5 with TRBJ1-2, with 9 bases aligning to TRBD1. This CDR3 contains 13 residues. V shed 5 bases and J 8 bases; nucleotides not matched to a gene: 6. The germline V gene has CDR1 MNHEY and CDR2 SVGAGI. Here the CDR3 DNA reads TGTGCCAGCAGTCGGACAGGGGAGGGGGGCTACACCTTC. Protein: CASSRTGEGGYTF.

This chain joins TRBV11-2 and TRBJ2-7; TRBD1 might be the D (5 bases). V lost 1 base, J lost 2 bases, and 9 bases lay in between. The CDR3 is 14 residues long. The germline CDR1 and CDR2 sequences are SGHAT and FQNNGV. CDR3 coding DNA: TGTGCCAGCAGCTTAGGACAGTCACCCTACGAGCAGTACTTC. The encoded protein is CASSLGQSPYEQYF.